At least ten counts were recorded for the clone carrying this T cell receptor (beta chain). No antigen is known for it. Trimming took 8 bases from V and 9 from J; bases not matched to a gene: 9. This CDR3 is 14 amino acids long. Germline CDR1 and CDR2: MNHNS and SASEGT. This entry is derived from a study of T cells in Graves' hyperthyroidism and ophthalmopathy. Study outcomes and limitations: Blood also contained most expanded thyroid clonotypes above 0.001.

The source material, RNA transcripts, was used to amplify TCR beta CDR3 regions. The HTBI primer set served for first-round RT-PCR of the TCR CDR3. TCRdb recomputed calls from the multiplex PCR reads with MiXCR, one row per CDR3 protein. Here the sample spans 530,000 or so distinct CDR3 sequences, 17% being singletons. Around 10 ml of fresh peripheral blood supplied the PBMCs. This TCR came from a woman aged 18 to 35 with Graves' ophthalmopathy. Sample: blood. The genes are TRBV6-1 and TRBJ1-6, with 8 bases fitting TRBD1. CDR3 region: CASDQGALGSPLHF. The CDR3 DNA is TGTGCCAGCGACCAGGGGGCGCTTGGTTCACCCCTCCACTTT.